This T cell receptor (beta chain) is from a study of shared clonotypes between healthy human individuals. Study results and caveats: A generally larger estimated richness was seen in naive subsets than in memory subsets. Shared clonotypes across all four donors exceeded non-shared ones in generation probability. Owing to a small donor count, the genetic and exposure-history diversity represented was limited.

The germline CDR1 and CDR2 sequences are SNHLY and FYNNEI. V shed 6 bases and J shed 0 bases, with 17 bases lying between them. CDR3 length: 16 residues. CD45RO-negative, CCR7-selected cells formed the naive CD8 fraction, which excluded terminally differentiated effector memory CD45RA+ cells. This clone has a count of ten or more. The target antigen is unknown. Each sorted subset replicate got 200 ng genomic DNA, tens of thousands of genomes. Generated by immunoSEQ multiplex PCR, the TCRdb table keeps only in-frame clones and is missing some. The repertoire holds about 820,000 clones, with 90% to 95% as singletons.

The sequence derives from a man aged 30 to 45 in good health. The sequenced sample was naive CD8+ T cells sorted from blood. This chain links TRBV2 with TRBJ1-1; possibly TRBD1 for D (5 bases). The CDR3 nucleotides read TGTGCCAGCAGGGGAGACAGTCGCGGGCTGAACACTGAAGCTTTCTTT. Amino acids: CASRGDSRGLNTEAFF.